This T cell receptor beta chain originates from a study of cytotoxic CD8 clonotypes in ibrutinib-treated CLL. TCRdb's table, derived via immunoSEQ multiplex PCR, lists solely in-frame clones and lacks some. The table has tens of thousands of clones, roughly two thirds seen once. The CDR3 runs to 15 residues. Trimming took 6 bases from V and 1 from J; bases not matched to a gene: 4. From germline, CDR1 is SGHVS and CDR2 FQNEAQ. The chain joins TRBV7-8 to TRBJ1-5, with 9 bases aligning to TRBD1. The receptor was derived from a human donor with chronic lymphocytic leukemia. The sequences come from PBMCs, collected at disease progression, from a patient treated with ibrutinib. CDR3 in DNA: TGTGCCAGCAGTCTCGACAGGGGGAGCAATCAGCCCCAGCATTTT. This translates into CASSLDRGSNQPQHF.